These 27 T cell receptor beta chains share one sample of origin, sequenced in a study of cytomegalovirus exposure and HLA in healthy donors. A multiplex PCR was run with 60 Vbeta primers and 13 Jbeta primers. Sequencing was performed with immunoSEQ multiplex PCR; in TCRdb, only in-frame clones are kept and a portion is missing. The table lists a few hundred thousand clones, approximately 84% of them singletons. Sequencing used PBMCs. All receptors derive from a woman aged 40-49 years in good health and CMV-seronegative.

This clone came up a few times. The chain has TRBV28 and TRBJ2-6; D gene uncertain. The CDR3 extends over 18 amino acids. Trimming pared 3 bases from V and 0 bases from J, leaving 15 bases between. CDR1 is MDHEN, CDR2 SYDVKM, per germline. The CDR3 bases are TGTGCCAGCAGTTTGGAGTCCCCCACTTACTCTGGGGCCAACGTCCTGACTTTC. The encoded protein is CASSLESPTYSGANVLTF. The full variable domain, in which reference TRBV28 and TRBJ2-6 provide the parts outside the CDR3, is DVKVTQSSRYLVKRTGEKVFLECVQDMDHENMFWYRQDPGLGLRLIYFSYDVKMKEKGDIPEGYSVSREKKERFSLILESASTNQTSMYLCASSLESPTYSGANVLTFGAGSRLTVL.

This clone came up a few times. A read error may account for a junction end that differs from germline. J is TRBJ1-1 and V is TRBV4-2; D remains ambiguous. Germline V gives CDR1 LGHNA, CDR2 YNFKEQ. The CDR3 is 13 amino acids. This CDR3 is CASSQDPSTERGF. Written as DNA, the CDR3 is TGTGCCAGCAGCCAAGATCCCTCGACTGAACGGGGCTTT.

The chain uses TRBV6-5 and TRBJ1-2, with D perhaps TRBD1 (6 bases). Germline values: CDR1 MNHEY, CDR2 SVGAGI. The V end was cut by 5 bases, the J end by 0 bases, with 13 bases between. The length of the CDR3 is 15 residues. The CDR3 loop reads CASSRDGQSNYGYTF. DNA of the CDR3: TGTGCCAGCAGTCGTGATGGACAGTCTAACTATGGCTACACCTTC.

The chain links TRBV28 to TRBJ1-2; possible D gene TRBD1, 6 bases. CDR3 length: 15 residues. V gave up 5 bases and J gave up 4 bases, with 17 bases separating them. Germline V gene sequence: CDR1 MDHEN, CDR2 SYDVKM. The CDR3 nucleotides read TGTGCCAGCAGTGTGGGGGGGGCCGGTGGCTATGGCTACACCTTC. This codes for CASSVGGAGGYGYTF.

This clone showed up many times. The rearrangement links TRBV7-9 to TRBJ2-7; possibly TRBD2 for D (7 bases). The CDR3 is made up of 14 amino acids. V gave up 5 bases and J gave up 5 bases, with 16 bases separating them. Per the germline V gene, CDR1 is SEHNR and CDR2 is FQNEAQ (reference sequence). CDR3: CASSQRGGSDEQYF. The CDR3, as DNA: TGTGCCAGCAGCCAAAGGGGGGGGTCTGACGAGCAGTACTTC.

This chain uses TRBV6-5 with TRBJ1-5; D gene ambiguous. V shed 5 bases and J shed 1 base, with 12 bases lying between them. This CDR3 comprises 15 residues. Germline values: CDR1 MNHEY, CDR2 SVGAGI. CDR3 protein: CASSPQLWSNQPQHF. CDR3 bases: TGTGCCAGCAGTCCACAGCTTTGGAGCAATCAGCCCCAGCATTTT.

V and J are TRBV7-8 and TRBJ2-7; D is uncertain. The CDR3 covers 13 residues. CDR1 and CDR2 from the germline V gene are SGHVS and FQNEAQ. The ends were cut back, 5 bases at V and 2 bases at J, with 10 bases in the middle. DNA for the CDR3: TGTGCCAGCAGCCATTGGAGCCCCTACGAGCAGTACTTC. This translates into CASSHWSPYEQYF.

The chain uses TRBV7-9 and TRBJ1-6, with D tentatively TRBD1 (6 bases). V was cut by 0 bases and J by 14 bases, with 17 bases left in between. The germline gives CDR1 SEHNR, CDR2 FQNEAQ (reference sequence). The CDR3 runs to 15 residues. CDR3 sequence: CASSLAVQGVITLHF. CDR3 nucleotide sequence: TGTGCCAGCAGCTTAGCTGTACAGGGAGTCATCACCCTCCACTTT.

The gene calls are TRBV19 and TRBJ2-1; possible D gene TRBD2, 6 bases. Germline CDR1 LNHDA, CDR2 SQIVND (reference sequence). V was cut by 5 bases and J by 8 bases, with 10 bases left in between. CDR3 length: 12 amino acids. CDR3 amino acids: CASSVRRDEQFF. The CDR3 DNA is TGTGCCAGTAGTGTCCGGAGGGATGAGCAGTTCTTC.

Comments on this clone: In the same sample, other DNA sequences code for this CDR3. The rearrangement joins TRBV7-9 to TRBJ2-1; the D gene is possibly TRBD2 (5 bases). V lost 1 base and J 0 bases, leaving 10 bases between the germline ends. This CDR3 is 16 amino acids long. Germline lookup yields CDR1 SEHNR and CDR2 FQNEAQ (reference sequence). The CDR3 DNA is TGTGCCAGCAGCTTAGGGGCGGGCAGCTCCTACAATGAGCAGTTCTTC. This codes for CASSLGAGSSYNEQFF.

This sequence joins TRBV7-6 and TRBJ1-1, with TRBD1 matching 9 bases. The CDR3 has 14 residues. The germline CDR1 and CDR2 sequences are SGHVS and FNYEAQ. V gave up 5 bases and J gave up 4 bases; unmatched junction bases: 5. DNA for the CDR3: TGTGCCAGCAGCACCACGACAGGGGGCACTGAAGCTTTCTTT. It encodes CASSTTTGGTEAFF.

The rearrangement joins TRBV5-8 to TRBJ2-5; D unclear. Between the trimmed V and J ends, which lost 2 bases and 5 bases, there was a span of 4 bases. There are 11 residues in the CDR3. Germline CDR1 and CDR2: SGHTS and YDEGEE. The CDR3 sequence is CASSFQETQYF. CDR3 nucleotide sequence: TGTGCCAGCAGCTTTCAGGAGACCCAGTACTTC.

V usage is TRBV19 and J usage is TRBJ1-1, with a weak D call TRBD1 (5 bases). The V and J ends lost 5 bases and 1 base respectively, with 14 bases between them. In germline, CDR1 is LNHDA, CDR2 SQIVND (reference sequence). The CDR3 totals 15 residues. The CDR3 spells CASSASGGWNTEAFF. The CDR3 DNA sequence: TGTGCCAGTAGTGCCAGTGGGGGGTGGAACACTGAAGCTTTCTTT.

The rearrangement joins TRBV19 to TRBJ1-1; tentatively, D is TRBD1 (6 bases). CDR3 length equals 14 residues. CDR1 and CDR2 (germline): LNHDA, SQIVND (reference sequence). Deletions cut 9 bases from V and 9 bases from J, with 23 bases between. Here the CDR3 DNA reads TGTGCCAGCACGGTCCCTGGGGGCCAGGGACAAGCTTTCTTT. Amino acid sequence: CASTVPGGQGQAFF.

The chain uses TRBV5-4 and TRBJ2-1; D gene uncertain. Germline-derived CDR1 and CDR2 are SGHNT and YYREEE (reference sequence). The CDR3 sequence is 13 residues long. Trimming pared 7 bases from V and 0 bases from J, leaving 8 bases between. The CDR3 DNA is TGTGCCAGCCGTCCGAGCTCCTACAATGAGCAGTTCTTC. The encoded protein is CASRPSSYNEQFF.

As to this clone: Relative to the germline gene, one junction end is altered; a read error may explain this. The chain couples TRBV7-9 to TRBJ1-2; D call uncertain. CDR1 and CDR2 (germline): SEHNR, FQNEAQ (reference sequence). This CDR3 is built from 16 residues. In DNA form, the CDR3 reads TGTTCCAGCAGCCCAGACCTCACTATCCCCAACTATGGCTACACCTTC. It encodes CSSSPDLTIPNYGYTF.

This rearrangement joins TRBV5-1 to TRBJ1-3; D remains unclear. Per germline, CDR1 SGHRS and CDR2 YFSETQ. CDR3 size: 17 residues. V lost 0 bases, J lost 0 bases, and 13 bases lay in between. The CDR3 protein is CASSLGPITFSGNTIYF. The CDR3 nucleotides are TGCGCCAGCAGCTTGGGGCCGATAACCTTCTCTGGAAACACCATATATTTT.

CDR3: CASSQIAGTATETQYF. The CDR3 DNA follows: TGTGCCAGTAGCCAAATTGCCGGGACAGCGACGGAGACCCAGTACTTC. The chain has TRBV19 and TRBJ2-5; 7 nucleotides line up with TRBD1. Unmatched junction bases numbered 15, after V lost 6 bases and J lost 5 bases. The CDR3 spans 16 residues. Germline CDR1 reads LNHDA; CDR2 reads SQIVND (reference sequence).

V gene TRBV6-6 combines with J gene TRBJ2-2; 14 bases map to TRBD2. Germline trimming cut 8 bases from V and 7 bases from J; bases unmatched to any gene: 9. Germline V lookup: CDR1 MNHNY, CDR2 SVGAGI (reference sequence). This CDR3 contains 16 residues. The CDR3 region has the DNA TGTGCCAGCTCCTCGACTAGCGGGGGGGCAGTCGGGGAGCTGTTTTTT. Its protein is CASSSTSGGAVGELFF.

J is TRBJ2-1 and V is TRBV7-8; 10 bases map to TRBD1. This CDR3 has 15 residues. J was trimmed by 7 bases and V by 3 bases; bases with no gene match: 6. Germline loops: CDR1 SGHVS, CDR2 FQNEAQ. The CDR3 reads CASSFGTGDWNEQFF. DNA for the CDR3: TGTGCCAGCAGCTTCGGGACAGGGGATTGGAATGAGCAGTTCTTC.

This sequence joins TRBV4-2 and TRBJ2-1, with 9 bases aligning to TRBD1. Looked up from germline, CDR1 is LGHNA and CDR2 is YNFKEQ. The CDR3 totals 14 residues. Trimming took 4 bases from V and 7 from J; bases not matched to a gene: 5. CDR3 in amino acids: CASSPGTGLNEQFF. CDR3 DNA: TGTGCCAGCAGCCCCGGGACAGGGCTAAATGAGCAGTTCTTC.

The rearrangement uses TRBV7-9 and TRBJ1-6, with D possibly TRBD1 on 5 matching bases. The V and J ends lost 5 bases and 7 bases respectively, with 12 bases between them. From germline, CDR1 is SEHNR and CDR2 FQNEAQ (reference sequence). This CDR3 is 14 amino acids long. CDR3 bases: TGTGCCAGCAGCCGAGCCGGGGGGAATTCACCCCTCCACTTT. It is translated as CASSRAGGNSPLHF.

The chain uses TRBV19 and TRBJ2-7, with D possibly matching TRBD1 (6 bases). Germline CDR1 LNHDA, CDR2 SQIVND (reference sequence). CDR3 size: 14 residues. Deletions cut 4 bases from V and 1 base from J, with 11 bases between. The CDR3: CASSTTGSSYEQYF. CDR3 coding DNA: TGTGCCAGTAGTACTACAGGGTCTTCCTACGAGCAGTACTTC.

The chain recombines TRBV7-8 with TRBJ2-4; D remains unclear. The germline V and J ends were trimmed by 1 base and 1 base, with 11 bases remaining between them. The CDR3 is 16 amino acids. Germline V gene data show CDR1 as SGHVS and CDR2 as FQNEAQ. In nucleotides, the CDR3 is TGTGCCAGCAGCTTAGAGATCCCCGGGGCCAAAAACATTCAGTACTTC. Its protein product is CASSLEIPGAKNIQYF.

In this sample, this clone turned up once. The chain combines TRBV30 with TRBJ2-7; a possible D gene is TRBD1 (5 bases). V shed 6 bases and J shed 6 bases, with 9 bases lying between them. Germline V gene sequence: CDR1 GTSNPN, CDR2 SVGIG (reference sequence). The CDR3 extends over 10 amino acids. The DNA of the CDR3 is TGTGCCTGCTTACAGGTCGAGCAGTACTTC. It translates to CACLQVEQYF.

The rearrangement joins TRBV2 to TRBJ2-6; D gene unclear. Between the trimmed V and J ends, which lost 6 bases and 1 base, there was a span of 10 bases. CDR3 length equals 15 residues. CDR1 and CDR2 (germline): SNHLY, FYNNEI. The CDR3 region has the DNA TGTGCCAGCAGCGTAACACCATCTGGGGCCAACGTCCTGACTTTC. Amino acids: CASSVTPSGANVLTF.

This clone was detected only once. This sequence joins TRBV9 and TRBJ1-2; 9 bases line up with TRBD1. CDR1 is SGDLS and CDR2 is YYNGEE in the germline V gene. The CDR3 totals 14 residues. The J segment lost 10 bases and the V segment lost 0 bases, leaving 7 bases of the junction unmatched. The CDR3 loop is CASSVVLGQGFYTF. The CDR3 nucleotides are TGTGCCAGCAGCGTAGTGCTGGGACAGGGTTTCTACACCTTC.